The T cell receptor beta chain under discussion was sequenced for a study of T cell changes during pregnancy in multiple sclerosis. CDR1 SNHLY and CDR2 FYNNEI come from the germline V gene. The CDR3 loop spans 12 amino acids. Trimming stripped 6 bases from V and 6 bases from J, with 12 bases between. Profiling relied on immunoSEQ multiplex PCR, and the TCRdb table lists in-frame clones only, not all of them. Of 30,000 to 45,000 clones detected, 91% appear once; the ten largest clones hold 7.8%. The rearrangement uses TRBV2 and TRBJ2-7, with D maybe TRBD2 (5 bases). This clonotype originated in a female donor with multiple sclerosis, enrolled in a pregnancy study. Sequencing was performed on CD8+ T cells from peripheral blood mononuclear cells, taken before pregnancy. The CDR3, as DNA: TGTGCCAGCAGCAACGGCCTAGCCGAGCAGTACTTC. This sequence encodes CASSNGLAEQYF.